Below are 4 T cell receptor beta chains sequenced from a single sample in a study of low-dose radiotherapy and immunotherapy resistance in tumors. The time point here: after trial treatment. Treatment specified: LDRT plus nivolumab, ipilimumab, low-dose cyclophosphamide and aspirin (RACIN trial). TCRs were put through 15 to 25 PCR cycles of amplification with Phusion. A constant-region primer and the V-primer adapter served as the primer pair. Each CDR3 protein is one row after TCRdb ran MiXCR on the reads. The data hold approximately 52,000 distinct CDR3 sequences, with roughly a third observed a single time. The sequencing here drew on PBMCs, taken after low-dose radiotherapy plus immunotherapy. The receptors shown here come from a male donor with rectosigmoid adenocarcinoma.

The chain combines TRBV19 with TRBJ2-3, with D hard to call. There are 12 residues in the CDR3. Germline CDR1 LNHDA, CDR2 SQIVND (reference sequence). The V and J ends lost 4 bases and 2 bases respectively, with 4 bases between them. CDR3 amino acids: CASSTVTDTQYF. The CDR3 coding sequence is TGTGCCAGTAGTACCGTCACAGATACGCAGTATTTT.

The chain links TRBV11-2 to TRBJ2-5, with TRBD1 identical over 9 bases. The V and J ends lost 3 bases and 5 bases, in that order; junction bases with no gene match: 10. The CDR3 has 16 amino acids. Per germline, CDR1 SGHAT and CDR2 FQNNGV. The CDR3 bases are TGTGCCAGCAGCTTCATTGGGACAGGGCACAAGGAGACCCAGTACTTC. Encoded protein: CASSFIGTGHKETQYF.

In its sample, this clonotype was seen many times. The J gene is TRBJ2-5, the V gene TRBV6-2 or TRBV6-3; TRBD1 is a possible D gene (7 bases). CDR1 and CDR2 (germline): MNHEY, SVGEGT. Trimming removed 7 bases from V and 1 base from J, with 28 bases in between. The CDR3 loop spans 19 amino acids. This chain's CDR3 is CASTKGARSGTSLQETQYF. CDR3 coding DNA: TGTGCCAGCACAAAGGGGGCTCGTTCAGGGACTTCCCTCCAAGAGACCCAGTACTTC.

This chain's CDR3 is CASSVNRAPATDTQYF. In DNA, the CDR3 is TGCGCCAGCAGCGTGAACAGGGCCCCTGCCACAGATACGCAGTATTTT. V usage is TRBV5-1 and J usage is TRBJ2-3; TRBD1 might be the D (6 bases). The CDR3 consists of 16 residues. Trimming removed 4 bases from V and 2 bases from J, with 17 bases in between. Germline CDR1 and CDR2: SGHRS and YFSETQ.